These 32 T cell receptor beta chains share one sample of origin, sequenced in a study of T-cell reconstitution after alpha-beta-depleted transplantation in children. A library of TCRbeta sequences, prepared with unique molecular identifiers, was generated. TCRdb fed the PCR reads into MiXCR, producing one record per CDR3 protein. In the table there are tens of thousands of distinct CDR3 sequences, roughly 5.7% of which are singletons. The material was PBMCs, mostly from graft donor cells, obtained 180 days after TCRalphabeta/CD19-depleted stem cell transplant. Source of these receptors: a male patient younger than 18 who had a stem cell transplant for acute myeloid leukemia, so the T cells may come from the graft donor.

This clonotype was recorded many times. The chain couples TRBV6-1 to TRBJ2-6, with D uncertain. CDR1 and CDR2 (germline): MNHNS, SASEGT. This CDR3 is built from 19 residues. V shed 3 bases and J shed 0 bases, with 18 bases lying between them. DNA for the CDR3: TGTGCCAGCAGTGAGGTTCTCTGTGCAGTTCTCTCTGGGGCCAACGTCCTGACTTTC. This gives the protein CASSEVLCAVLSGANVLTF.

There are many counts of this clonotype. The chain recombines TRBV12-3 or TRBV12-4 with TRBJ1-6; 7 bases agree with TRBD1. This CDR3 region has 15 residues. Unmatched junction bases numbered 8, after V lost 3 bases and J lost 9 bases. The CDR3, as DNA: TGTGCCAGCAGTTTCGTGGCAGGGGGGAGTTCACCCCTCCACTTT. It codes for CASSFVAGGSSPLHF.

The gene calls are TRBV4-2 and TRBJ2-4, with D tentatively TRBD1 (6 bases). This CDR3 is 14 amino acids long. The germline V gene encodes CDR1 LGHNA and CDR2 YNFKEQ. Trimming removed 0 bases from V and 7 bases from J, with 10 bases in between. Written as DNA, the CDR3 is TGTGCCAGCAGCCAAGAACAGGGCCAGAACATTCAGTACTTC. It translates to CASSQEQGQNIQYF.

This clonotype was seen many times. J is TRBJ1-1 and V is TRBV28; 7 nucleotides align to TRBD1. The CDR3 runs 16 residues. CDR1 and CDR2 from the germline V gene are MDHEN and SYDVKM. The V gene end was trimmed by 3 bases and the J gene end by 0 bases; junction bases not matched to a gene: 7. The chain's CDR3 is CASSFRDSLMNTEAFF. The CDR3 DNA sequence: TGTGCCAGCAGTTTTAGGGACAGCTTAATGAACACTGAAGCTTTCTTT.

This clonotype appeared many times. V usage is TRBV5-6 and J usage is TRBJ2-7, with TRBD2 matching over 7 bases. Germline lookup yields CDR1 SGHDT and CDR2 YYEEEE. The V gene end was trimmed by 8 bases and the J gene end by 2 bases; junction bases not matched to a gene: 16. This CDR3 spans 16 amino acids. DNA of the CDR3: TGTGCCAGTGGGGGAGGGATCCGGGACGGGACCTACGAGCAGTACTTC. It encodes CASGGGIRDGTYEQYF.

This clonotype was counted ten times or more. The chain employs TRBV4-2 and TRBJ2-3; 14 nucleotides agree with TRBD2. Losses at the gene ends were 3 bases for V and 6 bases for J; bases not matched to a gene: 11. This CDR3 spans 18 amino acids. Germline-derived CDR1 and CDR2 are LGHNA and YNFKEQ. Written as DNA, the CDR3 is TGTGCCAGCAGCCAGGGACTAGCGGGAGCCAGGGTGGAGGATACGCAGTATTTT. Translated: CASSQGLAGARVEDTQYF.

This clonotype is termed medium-sized. The chain links TRBV5-1 to TRBJ2-7; tentatively, D is TRBD2 (7 bases). The CDR3 length is 17 residues. Germline CDR1 and CDR2: SGHRS and YFSETQ. V lost 2 bases and J 1 base, leaving 19 bases between the germline ends. CDR3: CASSFPGGRDTSYEQYF. The CDR3 DNA is TGCGCCAGCAGCTTCCCGGGGGGCCGGGACACATCCTACGAGCAGTACTTC. The full variable domain, completed using reference TRBV5-1 and TRBJ2-7, is KAGVTQTPRYLIKTRGQQVTLSCSPISGHRSVSWYQQTPGQGLQFLFEYFSETQRNKGNFPGRFSGRQFSNSRSEMNVSTLELGDSALYLCASSFPGGRDTSYEQYFGPGTRLTVT.

This clonotype was counted ten times or more. The chain links TRBV11-1 to TRBJ1-1, with 11 bases that match TRBD1. V trimming: 6 bases; J trimming: 1 base; junction bases outside the gene matches: 7. This CDR3 has 16 amino acids. The germline V gene encodes CDR1 SGHAT and CDR2 FQDESV (reference sequence). CDR3 sequence: CASSSPGQGGNTEAFF. The CDR3, as DNA: TGTGCCAGCAGTTCCCCGGGACAGGGGGGGAACACTGAAGCTTTCTTT.

This clonotype was counted many times. The J gene is TRBJ2-2, the V gene TRBV2; D not resolved. The CDR3 has 13 residues. Trimming left V 8 bases short and J 4 bases short, with 11 bases between. CDR1 and CDR2 (germline): SNHLY, FYNNEI. CDR3 bases: TGTGCCAGCGCCGAGGTGCTCACCGGGGAGCTGTTTTTT. The encoded protein is CASAEVLTGELFF.

This clonotype was recorded at least ten times. The chain uses TRBV20-1 and TRBJ2-7; TRBD2 matches at 13 bases. Per germline, CDR1 DFQATT and CDR2 SNEGSKA (reference sequence). V was clipped by 4 bases and J by 1 base; unmatched bases: 7. The CDR3 has 16 residues. CDR3 bases: TGCAGTGCTACCGGGACTAGCGGGAAGAATTCCTACGAGCAGTACTTC. It is translated as CSATGTSGKNSYEQYF.

The chain joins TRBV5-4 to TRBJ2-7; D gene uncertain. V was cut by 4 bases and J by 0 bases, with 14 bases left in between. The CDR3 runs to 15 residues. Per germline, CDR1 SGHNT and CDR2 YYREEE (reference sequence). As DNA, the CDR3 is TGTGCCAGCAGCCCCGGGCTCCGCTGCTCCTACGAGCAGTACTTC. Translated, it gives CASSPGLRCSYEQYF.

This clonotype occurred many times. The CDR3 loop is CASSNDSLTEAFF. CDR3 in DNA: TGTGCCAGCAGCAACGACAGCCTCACTGAAGCTTTCTTT. The rearrangement uses TRBV21-1 and TRBJ1-1; TRBD1, as called in the table, went unchecked against the DNA. TRBV21-1 is labeled a pseudogene. The CDR3 is made up of 13 amino acids.

This clonotype was counted at least ten times. The rearrangement links TRBV6-5 to TRBJ2-3, with 10 positions matching TRBD2. The CDR3 covers 16 residues. With 5 bases clipped from V and 3 bases from J, the junction kept 8 bases outside the gene matches. Germline V gene sequence: CDR1 MNHEY, CDR2 SVGAGI. CDR3 sequence: CASSLTGTSDTDTQYF. The CDR3, as DNA: TGTGCCAGCAGTCTAACCGGGACTAGCGATACAGATACGCAGTATTTT.

This clonotype was seen at least ten times. The CDR3 spells CASSPRGTDEQYF. CDR3 DNA: TGTGCCAGCAGCCCCCGGGGCACGGACGAGCAGTACTTC. This chain uses TRBV11-2 with TRBJ2-7; tentatively, D is TRBD1 or TRBD2 (5 bases each). CDR1 is SGHAT and CDR2 is FQNNGV in the germline V gene. V lost 5 bases and J lost 5, with 13 bases in between. This CDR3 region has 13 residues.

This rearrangement joins TRBV5-6 to TRBJ2-7; D perhaps matches TRBD1 (5 bases). Trimming cost V 4 bases and J 3 bases, with 11 bases left between them. Germline CDR1 reads SGHDT; CDR2 reads YYEEEE. The CDR3 runs to 13 residues. The CDR3 sequence: CASSIRVLYEQYF. CDR3 nucleotides: TGTGCCAGCAGCATCAGGGTCCTCTACGAGCAGTACTTC.

This clonotype came up many times. V usage is TRBV25-1 and J usage is TRBJ1-2; D is possibly TRBD1 (5 bases). The CDR3 runs to 13 residues. Germline CDR1 MGHDK, CDR2 SYGVNS. The V and J ends lost 1 base and 4 bases respectively, with 7 bases between them. CDR3 nucleotide sequence: TGTGCCAGCAGTGAATCGAGGGGCTATGGCTACACCTTC. Amino acid sequence: CASSESRGYGYTF.

This clonotype was seen ten or more times. This rearrangement joins TRBV6-5 to TRBJ1-1, with TRBD1 matching 9 bases. The CDR3 has 14 amino acids. V dropped 4 bases and J dropped 4; count of bases not matched to a gene: 4. CDR1 and CDR2 (germline): MNHEY, SVGAGI. The CDR3 sequence: CASSLQGASTEAFF. CDR3 DNA: TGTGCCAGCAGTTTACAGGGGGCCAGCACTGAAGCTTTCTTT.

This clonotype was detected many times. The chain carries TRBV30 and TRBJ2-1; either TRBD1 or TRBD2 may fit D (6 bases each). Germline CDR1 GTSNPN, CDR2 SVGIG (reference sequence). The V end was cut by 5 bases, the J end by 4 bases, with 12 bases between. The CDR3 length is 13 residues. The CDR3 is CAWEQGLYNEQFF. In DNA form, the CDR3 reads TGTGCCTGGGAACAGGGACTTTACAATGAGCAGTTCTTC.

This clonotype has ten or more counts. This chain links TRBV19 with TRBJ2-1; a weak D match, TRBD1 (6 bases). Trimming pared 3 bases from V and 0 bases from J, leaving 6 bases between. The germline V gene has CDR1 LNHDA and CDR2 SQIVND (reference sequence). The CDR3 length is 14 residues. CDR3 residues: CASSMDSSYNEQFF. The CDR3 DNA is TGTGCCAGTAGTATGGACAGCTCCTACAATGAGCAGTTCTTC.

This clonotype was found many times. The rearrangement links TRBV11-1 to TRBJ2-1, with 8 bases matching TRBD2. Germline V lookup: CDR1 SGHAT, CDR2 FQDESV (reference sequence). Losses at the gene ends were 5 bases for V and 4 bases for J; bases not matched to a gene: 7. This CDR3 region has 15 residues. The CDR3 DNA follows: TGTGCCAGCAGCGACCGGGGGGGGCCGTACAATGAGCAGTTCTTC. Residues: CASSDRGGPYNEQFF.

This clonotype was observed at least ten times. The chain is built from TRBV25-1 and TRBJ2-4; 8 positions match TRBD2. The germline CDR1 and CDR2 sequences are MGHDK and SYGVNS. V was clipped by 6 bases and J by 9 bases; unmatched bases: 10. The CDR3 covers 14 residues. CDR3 amino acids: CASRTSGLAPIQYF. CDR3 coding DNA: TGTGCCAGCAGAACATCTGGACTAGCACCCATTCAGTACTTC.

About this clonotype itself: This may arise from a read error, as a much more abundant clone is one base away. V gene TRBV29-1 combines with J gene TRBJ2-3, with a weak D call TRBD2 (5 bases). From germline, CDR1 is SQVTM and CDR2 ANQGSEA. With 5 bases removed from V and 5 bases from J, the gap between germline ends came to 20 bases. The CDR3 runs 15 residues. Written as DNA, the CDR3 is TGCAGCGTTCATGCCCCCCGGGAAAGGTTAGATACGCAGTATTTT. Protein sequence: CSVHAPRERLDTQYF.

There are many counts of this clonotype. The V and J genes are TRBV28 and TRBJ2-7; 9 positions agree with TRBD2. V lost 8 bases to trimming and J lost 6 bases; unmatched junction nucleotides: 11. The CDR3 extends over 14 amino acids. In germline, CDR1 is MDHEN, CDR2 SYDVKM. In DNA, the CDR3 is TGTGCCAGCCAAAGGGGACTAGCTCATTTCGAGCAGTACTTC. Amino acids: CASQRGLAHFEQYF.

In nucleotides, the CDR3 is TGTGCCAGCAGCTTGGCTCTAGCGGGAGGGGCTAGCACAGATACGCAGTATTTT. Translation: CASSLALAGGASTDTQYF. The genes are TRBV5-4 and TRBJ2-3; 12 bases line up with TRBD2. V dropped 0 bases and J dropped 0; count of bases not matched to a gene: 5. Germline V gene sequence: CDR1 SGHNT, CDR2 YYREEE (reference sequence). This CDR3 is 18 amino acids long.

At least ten counts were recorded for this clonotype. The V and J genes are TRBV7-9 and TRBJ2-5; 13 nucleotides agree with TRBD2. The V gene end was trimmed by 4 bases and the J gene end by 2 bases; junction bases not matched to a gene: 4. The CDR3 runs to 16 residues. The germline gives CDR1 SEHNR, CDR2 FQNEAQ (reference sequence). The CDR3 loop reads CASSYPGLAGQETQYF. Here the CDR3 DNA reads TGTGCCAGCAGCTATCCGGGACTAGCGGGACAAGAGACCCAGTACTTC.

This clonotype has ten or more counts. The V gene is TRBV10-3, the J gene TRBJ1-2, with a tentative D call TRBD1 (5 bases). V was clipped by 6 bases and J by 8 bases, with 22 bases between them. Germline assignment: CDR1 ENHRY and CDR2 SYGVKD. CDR3 length: 15 residues. CDR3 in DNA: TGTGCCATCAGCACTGAACCGGGACGGACGGGGGGCTACACCTTC. Its translation: CAISTEPGRTGGYTF.

This clonotype came up many times. The genes are TRBV6-1 and TRBJ2-1, with D unclear. CDR3 size: 12 residues. Trimming stripped 5 bases from V and 8 bases from J, with 10 bases between. Germline lookup yields CDR1 MNHNS and CDR2 SASEGT. DNA for the CDR3: TGTGCCAGCAGTTCCTTTAAGGATGAGCAGTTCTTC. It is translated as CASSSFKDEQFF.

This clonotype was seen many times. This chain joins TRBV12-3 or TRBV12-4 and TRBJ2-5; TRBD2 aligns across 10 bases. The CDR3 runs 15 residues. The trim removed 4 bases at V and 4 bases at J, leaving 6 bases unmatched. CDR3 sequence reads: CASSSSGRGGETQYF. CDR3 coding DNA: TGTGCCAGCAGTTCCAGCGGGAGGGGGGGAGAGACCCAGTACTTC.

This clonotype was recorded many times. The chain couples TRBV29-1 to TRBJ1-1; the D gene is possibly TRBD1 (5 bases). V was pared by 6 bases and J by 7 bases, with 24 bases between. Germline values: CDR1 SQVTM, CDR2 ANQGSEA. This CDR3 has 15 residues. CDR3 in DNA: TGCAGCGTCGTTGGGGGAGCGGGGGGGATTAGTGAAGCTTTCTTT. Translating gives CSVVGGAGGISEAFF.

By frequency in the sample, this clonotype is medium-sized. This rearrangement joins TRBV29-1 to TRBJ2-3, with 8 positions matching TRBD1. CDR1 SQVTM and CDR2 ANQGSEA come from the germline V gene. Trimming cost V 0 bases and J 2 bases; bases outside gene matches: 4. The CDR3 is 15 amino acids. The CDR3 spells CSVEDRTGFTDTQYF. CDR3 in DNA: TGCAGCGTTGAAGATCGGACAGGGTTCACAGATACGCAGTATTTT.

This clonotype has ten or more counts. Relative to the germline gene, one junction end is altered; a read error may explain this. The J gene is TRBJ1-6, the V gene TRBV12-3 or TRBV12-4, with a tentative D call TRBD1 (5 bases). This CDR3 contains 13 residues. Written as DNA, the CDR3 is TGTGCCAGCACTTTATCGGGGCTCTCGCCCCTCCACTTT. This encodes CASTLSGLSPLHF.

Many counts were recorded for this clonotype. The CDR3 DNA follows: TGTGCCAGCAGTCCCGCTGGGACAGGCTGGGATGAGCAGTTCTTC. Translated, it gives CASSPAGTGWDEQFF. The rearrangement uses TRBV2 and TRBJ2-1, with 8 positions matching TRBD1. Germline V lookup: CDR1 SNHLY, CDR2 FYNNEI. This CDR3 comprises 15 residues. Germline trimming cut 5 bases from V and 8 bases from J; bases unmatched to any gene: 11.